These 5 T cell receptor beta chains originate from one sample sequenced in a study of T cells in Graves' hyperthyroidism and ophthalmopathy. RNA transcripts provided the source from which TCR beta CDR3 regions were amplified. First-round RT-PCR targeting the TCR CDR3 was performed with the HTBI primer set. One entry per CDR3 protein results from TCRdb running MiXCR on the multiplex PCR reads. Of 600,000 to 700,000 distinct CDR3 sequences in the sample, just under 45% were seen once. Sequencing used peripheral blood or thyroid tissue (not recorded which). The receptors shown here come from an adult man with Graves' disease, either hyperthyroidism or ophthalmopathy (not recorded which).

CDR3 amino acids: CASSTPDRDGNTIYF. The CDR3 bases are TGTGCCAGCAGTACCCCGGACAGGGATGGAAACACCATATATTTT. The chain recombines TRBV12-3 or TRBV12-4 with TRBJ1-3, with TRBD1 identical over 8 bases. The CDR3 loop spans 15 amino acids. The J segment lost 3 bases and the V segment lost 5 bases, leaving 6 bases of the junction unmatched.

The chain links TRBV5-1 to TRBJ1-1, with a weak D call TRBD1 (6 bases). With 4 bases removed from V and 4 bases from J, the gap between germline ends came to 14 bases. CDR3 length: 14 amino acids. The germline V gene encodes CDR1 SGHRS and CDR2 YFSETQ. CDR3: CASSLGQISTEAFF. As DNA, the CDR3 is TGCGCCAGCAGCCTCGGACAGATAAGCACTGAAGCTTTCTTT.

This clonotype appeared many times. This rearrangement joins TRBV29-1 to TRBJ2-5, with D perhaps matching TRBD1 (7 bases). The CDR3 has 14 amino acids. Looked up from germline, CDR1 is SQVTM and CDR2 is ANQGSEA. The ends were cut back, 7 bases at V and 4 bases at J, with 19 bases in the middle. CDR3: CSADQGGRGETQYF. The CDR3 DNA reads TGCAGCGCTGACCAGGGGGGACGGGGAGAGACCCAGTACTTC.

The V call is TRBV7-9, the J call TRBJ1-1, with 7 bases matching TRBD1. V lost 5 bases, J lost 5 bases, and 8 bases stayed unmatched. The CDR3 has 14 amino acids. In germline, CDR1 is SEHNR, CDR2 FQNEAQ (reference sequence). The CDR3 sequence is CASSRQTGSTEAFF. The CDR3 nucleotides read TGTGCCAGCAGCCGCCAGACAGGGAGTACTGAAGCTTTCTTT.

The rearrangement uses TRBV6-5 and TRBJ2-5; 9 positions match TRBD2. V was clipped by 4 bases and J by 2 bases; unmatched bases: 8. Germline-derived CDR1 and CDR2 are MNHEY and SVGAGI. The CDR3 runs 16 residues. CDR3 bases: TGTGCCAGCAGTTCTCTAGCGGGGACCGTTCAAGAGACCCAGTACTTC. It codes for CASSSLAGTVQETQYF.